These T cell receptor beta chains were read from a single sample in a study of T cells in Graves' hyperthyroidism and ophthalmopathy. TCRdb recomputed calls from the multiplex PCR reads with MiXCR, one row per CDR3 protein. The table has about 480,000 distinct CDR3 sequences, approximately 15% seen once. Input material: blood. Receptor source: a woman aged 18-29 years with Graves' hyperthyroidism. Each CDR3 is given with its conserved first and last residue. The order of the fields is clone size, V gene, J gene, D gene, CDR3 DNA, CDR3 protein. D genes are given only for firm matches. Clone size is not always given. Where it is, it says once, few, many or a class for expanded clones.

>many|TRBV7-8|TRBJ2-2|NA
TGTGCCAGCAGCTTAACCCAATCACGGGGGAACACCGGGGAGCTGTTTTTT
CASSLTQSRGNTGELFF
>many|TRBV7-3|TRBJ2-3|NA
TGTGCCAGCAGCTTAGATACGGGAGCGGGCCATTTCACAGATACGCAGTATTTT
CASSLDTGAGHFTDTQYF
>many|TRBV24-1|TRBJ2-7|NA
TGTGCCACCAGTGATTCAGGGTATCAGCAGTACTTC
CATSDSGYQQYF
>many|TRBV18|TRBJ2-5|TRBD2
TGTGCCAGCTCACCCAGGGACTACCATCAAGAGACCCAGTACTTC
CASSPRDYHQETQYF
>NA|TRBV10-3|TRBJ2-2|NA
TGTGCCATCAAGGGGGCTAGCGGGAACACCGGGGAGCTGTTTTTT
CAIKGASGNTGELFF
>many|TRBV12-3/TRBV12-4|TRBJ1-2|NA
TGTGCCAGCAGTTTAGGGGTGGAGGGCACCTATGGCTACACCTTC
CASSLGVEGTYGYTF
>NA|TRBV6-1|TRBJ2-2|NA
TGTGCCAGCATAAGGACCTTTAGTATCTTTACCGGGGAGCTGTTTTTT
CASIRTFSIFTGELFF
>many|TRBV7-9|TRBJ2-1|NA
TGTGCCGGCAGCTTAGTATTGCAGGGCCGTCAGGGATACAATGAGCAGTTCTTC
CAGSLVLQGRQGYNEQFF
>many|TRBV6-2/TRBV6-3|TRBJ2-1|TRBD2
TGTGCCAGCAGAACCCCGGGACTAGCGGGAGGGGGGAGCTCCTACAATGAGCAGTTCTTC
CASRTPGLAGGGSSYNEQFF
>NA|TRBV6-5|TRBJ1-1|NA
TGTGCCAGCAGTTACGAGACTGAAGCTTTCTTT
CASSYETEAFF
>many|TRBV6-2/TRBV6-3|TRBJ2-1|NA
TGTGCCAGCAGCCATCGGACTACCTCCTACAATGAGCAGTTCTTC
CASSHRTTSYNEQFF
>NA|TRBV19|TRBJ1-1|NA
TGTGCCACTATCTCGCGGGGCATGATGAACACTGAAGCTTTCTTT
CATISRGMMNTEAFF
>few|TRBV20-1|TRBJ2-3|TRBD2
TGCAGTGCTAGGACTAGCGGGAACACAGATACGCAGTGTTTT
CSARTSGNTDTQCF
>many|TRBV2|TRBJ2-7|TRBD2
TGTGCCAGCTTTAGCGGGCTGGCGATCGAGCAGTACTTC
CASFSGLAIEQYF
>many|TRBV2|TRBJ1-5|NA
TGTGCCAGCAGACCCGCCTTGTTAGAGATCAATCAGCCCCAGCATTTT
CASRPALLEINQPQHF
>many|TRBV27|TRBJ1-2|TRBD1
TGTGCCAGCAGTTTAAGTACAGGGGGCTATGGCTACACCTTC
CASSLSTGGYGYTF
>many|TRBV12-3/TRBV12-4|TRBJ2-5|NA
TGTGCCAGCAGCCGAGTAGGCCTTCAAGAGACCCAGTACTTC
CASSRVGLQETQYF
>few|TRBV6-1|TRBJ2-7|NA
TGTGCCAGCAGTTTCGAGGTGCGAGGGGCCTACGAGCAGTACTTC
CASSFEVRGAYEQYF
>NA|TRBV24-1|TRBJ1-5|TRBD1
TGTGCCACCAGTGACCGGACAGGTCCCGGGCCGCCCCAGCATTTT
CATSDRTGPGPPQHF
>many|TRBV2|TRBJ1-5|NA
TGTGCCAGCTCAACAGATTATAGCAATCAGCCCCAGCATTTT
CASSTDYSNQPQHF
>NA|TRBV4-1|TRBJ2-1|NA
TGCGCCAGCAGCCCCCTAAATCTGGCTAATGAGCAGTTCTTC
CASSPLNLANEQFF
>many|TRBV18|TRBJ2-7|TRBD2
TGTGCCAGCTCACCAAGTCCGCCGGGAGGGGGGGACGAGCAGTACTTC
CASSPSPPGGGDEQYF
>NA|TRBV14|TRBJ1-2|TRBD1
TGTGCCAGCAGCCACTCCGGGACAGGGGGTGACTATGGCTACACCTTC
CASSHSGTGGDYGYTF
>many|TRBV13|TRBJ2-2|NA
TGTGCCAGCAGCTTCTGGGAGTCCGGGGAGCTGTTTTTT
CASSFWESGELFF
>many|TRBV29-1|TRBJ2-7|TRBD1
TGCAGCGGGCATGTGACAGGGAAGGACGAGCAGTACTTC
CSGHVTGKDEQYF
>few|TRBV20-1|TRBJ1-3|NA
TGCAGTGCTAGAGCGGTTCACAGGACCCACACCATATATTTT
CSARAVHRTHTIYF
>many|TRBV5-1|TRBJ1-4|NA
TGCGCCAGCAGCTTGGGTCAGACTGAAAAACTGTTTTTT
CASSLGQTEKLFF
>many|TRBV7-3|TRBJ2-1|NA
TGTGCCAGCAGCTTAAGCGGTGACAATGAGCAGTTCTTC
CASSLSGDNEQFF
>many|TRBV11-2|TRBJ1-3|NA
TGTGCCAGCAGCCTGGTCCGCTCTGGAAACACCATATATTTT
CASSLVRSGNTIYF
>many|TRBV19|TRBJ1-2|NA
TGTGCCAGTAGTATAGGCGGGGGCTATGGCTACACCTTC
CASSIGGGYGYTF
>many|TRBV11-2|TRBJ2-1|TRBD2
TGTGCCAGCAGCAAAGGGGAATTAGCGGGAGTAAATGAGCAGTTCTTC
CASSKGELAGVNEQFF
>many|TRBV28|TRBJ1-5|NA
TGTGCCAGCAGTTTATGGCTGGGTACGGGGAATCAGCCCCAGCATTTT
CASSLWLGTGNQPQHF
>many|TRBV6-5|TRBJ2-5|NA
TGTGCCAGCAGTTACTCGGGGCTGATGGCGGGAACTCAAGAGACCCAGTACTTC
CASSYSGLMAGTQETQYF
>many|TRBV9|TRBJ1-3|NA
TGTGCCAGCAGCACAACCCCGGGGGGTCCTGGAAACACCATATATTTT
CASSTTPGGPGNTIYF
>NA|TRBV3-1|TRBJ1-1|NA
TGTGCCAGCAACCTGCAGGGGTTGAACACTGAAGCTTTCTTT
CASNLQGLNTEAFF
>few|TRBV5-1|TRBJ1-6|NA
TGCGCCAGCAGCGTGGTCCTAAGCTCCTATAATTCACCCCTCCACTTT
CASSVVLSSYNSPLHF
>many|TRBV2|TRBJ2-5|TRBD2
TGTGCCAGCAGTGAACTAGCGGGCCAAGAGACCCAGTACTTC
CASSELAGQETQYF
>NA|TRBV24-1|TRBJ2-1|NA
TGTGCCACCAGTGAACCAGCACCTTCCTACAATGAGCAGTTCTTC
CATSEPAPSYNEQFF
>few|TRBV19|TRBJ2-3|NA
TGTGCCACCAGGGACACCCGGAACGCAGATACGCAGTATTTT
CATRDTRNADTQYF
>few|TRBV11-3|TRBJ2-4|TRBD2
TGTGCCAGCAGCTTAGTGGGAGGGGCGGTTGACATTCAGTACTTC
CASSLVGGAVDIQYF
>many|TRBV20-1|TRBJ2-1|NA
TGCAGTGCGGAGAGCTACAATGAGCAGTTCTTC
CSAESYNEQFF